This record looks at one T cell receptor (beta chain) sequence and its context. Libraries were prepared by immunoSEQ multiplex PCR; TCRdb keeps only in-frame clonotypes and omits some of them. The sample comprises millions of clones, around 94% of which are singletons, and around 0.14% rests with the top ten. The data belong to a study of shared clonotypes between healthy human individuals. Trimming took 3 bases from V and 3 from J, leaving 18 bases between them. Germline V gives CDR1 GTSNPN, CDR2 SVGIG (reference sequence). This CDR3 is 15 amino acids long. The split of CD4+ cells yielded CD45RA+ naive and CD45RA-negative memory subsets.

This TCR was recovered from a man aged 18 to 35 in good health. What was sequenced was naive CD4+ T cells sorted from blood. Subset reported: CD45RA+ positively selected. The V call is TRBV30, the J call TRBJ2-7, with D possibly TRBD2 on 7 matching bases. The CDR3 loop reads CAWRHVGGGHYEQYF. The CDR3 DNA reads as TGTGCCTGGAGACACGTAGGGGGGGGTCACTACGAGCAGTACTTC.